These 4 T cell receptor beta chains were sequenced from one sample in a study of shared T cell receptors in the human thymus. Only in-frame clones appear in the TCRdb table, and some are missing; sequencing was by immunoSEQ multiplex PCR. Of roughly 660,000 clones in the sample, around 87% were seen once. A further study also used this sample, focusing on human thymus T cells.

The sequenced sample was thymocytes. The receptors shown here come from a boy less than two years old with a congenital heart defect.

The chain joins TRBV11-2 to TRBJ2-7; 13 positions agree with TRBD2. Trimming cost V 4 bases and J 12 bases; bases outside gene matches: 18. The CDR3 totals 17 residues. Germline CDR1 reads SGHAT; CDR2 reads FQNNGV. The CDR3 bases are TGTGCCAGCAGCTCTCGACTAGCGGGAGGACCCTTTACGGGGTCGTACTTC. Protein sequence: CASSSRLAGGPFTGSYF.

The V gene is TRBV5-1, the J gene TRBJ2-7, with 14 bases identical to TRBD2. J was trimmed by 6 bases and V by 1 base; bases with no gene match: 6. Germline CDR1 reads SGHRS; CDR2 reads YFSETQ. This CDR3 region has 16 residues. CDR3 nucleotides: TGCGCCAGCAGCTTGCGCGGGACTAGCGGGAGAGGCGAGCAGTACTTC. This sequence encodes CASSLRGTSGRGEQYF.

The V and J genes are TRBV5-6 and TRBJ2-1; D may be TRBD2 (7 bases). The CDR3 runs to 17 residues. V lost 4 bases and J 5 bases, leaving 22 bases between the germline ends. The V gene's germline CDR1 is SGHDT and CDR2 YYEEEE. The CDR3 bases are TGTGCCAGCAGCAAGGATGCTCTGTGGCGGGGGCACAATGAGCAGTTCTTC. Protein sequence: CASSKDALWRGHNEQFF. The complete variable domain, with remaining parts taken from reference TRBV5-6 and TRBJ2-1, reads DAGVTQSPTHLIKTRGQQVTLRCSPKSGHDTVSWYQQALGQGPQFIFQYYEEEERQRGNFPDRFSGHQFPNYSSELNVNALLLGDSALYLCASSKDALWRGHNEQFFGPGTRLTVL.

This chain connects TRBV25-1 to TRBJ1-6; 9 nucleotides line up with TRBD1. This CDR3 is built from 15 residues. Looked up from germline, CDR1 is MGHDK and CDR2 is SYGVNS. V was pared by 4 bases and J by 10 bases, with 8 bases of the junction left unmatched. The CDR3 nucleotides are TGTGCCAGCAGTGGACCGACAGGGGGAAGGTCACCCCTCCACTTT. It is translated as CASSGPTGGRSPLHF.